A single sample gave rise to the 26 T cell receptor beta chains below, sequenced in a study of cytomegalovirus exposure and HLA in healthy donors (dated by TCRdb to about 2017). Receptors were amplified or captured by the immunoSEQ multiplex PCR assay. For the multiplex PCR, a mixture combining 60 forward primers for TCR Vbeta segments and 13 reverse primers for TCR Jbeta segments was used. The table comes from immuneACCESS by way of TCRdb, which keeps in-frame sequences with V and J called. Part of the clones is missing from these tables; in studies checked, under half for an unresolved V gene and the rest for unknown reasons. A total of about 150,000 clones appear in this sample, around 70% of them only once. The ten largest clones take up roughly 2% of the sample. The sample was PBMCs. Source of these receptors: a man aged 25-40 years in good health and CMV-seronegative.

There are a few counts of this clone. V gene TRBV7-9 combines with J gene TRBJ1-1; TRBD1 matches 12 bases. The germline V gene has CDR1 SEHNR and CDR2 FQNEAQ (reference sequence). The CDR3 covers 19 residues. Losses at the gene ends were 3 bases for V and 1 base for J; bases not matched to a gene: 12. The CDR3 spells CASSLELGTGGGGNTEAFF. The CDR3, as DNA: TGTGCCAGCAGCTTGGAACTAGGGACAGGGGGCGGCGGGAACACTGAAGCTTTCTTT.

This chain joins TRBV6-5 and TRBJ1-2; D may be TRBD1 (5 bases). This CDR3 spans 13 amino acids. V lost 6 bases, J lost 4 bases, and 12 bases lay in between. Germline V gives CDR1 MNHEY, CDR2 SVGAGI. The CDR3 DNA reads TGTGCCAGCAGGGGGGGAGGGCCCTATGGCTACACCTTC. This codes for CASRGGGPYGYTF.

The gene calls are TRBV5-1 and TRBJ2-3; tentative D call: TRBD2 (5 bases). Trimming pared 5 bases from V and 0 bases from J, leaving 16 bases between. The CDR3 extends over 16 amino acids. Germline CDR1 and CDR2: SGHRS and YFSETQ. The CDR3 region has the DNA TGCGCCAGCAGACCTATACTAGAGACTAGCACAGATACGCAGTATTTT. Translated, it gives CASRPILETSTDTQYF.

This clone has more than one count but fewer than ten. The chain recombines TRBV28 with TRBJ2-7; the D is unclear. The CDR3 is made up of 14 amino acids. Germline V gene lookup returns CDR1 MDHEN and CDR2 SYDVKM. The V end lost 2 bases, the J end lost 2 bases, and 10 bases lay between the germline ends. The CDR3 sequence: CASSLAVLPYEQYF. The CDR3 DNA reads as TGTGCCAGCAGTTTAGCTGTGCTACCCTACGAGCAGTACTTC.

This clone was found once. The V call is TRBV28, the J call TRBJ2-5; no definite D call. Deletions cut 0 bases from V and 4 bases from J, with 12 bases between. This CDR3 region has 15 residues. CDR1 is MDHEN, CDR2 SYDVKM, per germline. The CDR3, as DNA: TGTGCCAGCAGTTTATGGTTATCATCGGGAGAGACCCAGTACTTC. Protein sequence: CASSLWLSSGETQYF.

V and J are TRBV5-4 and TRBJ2-2; TRBD2 matches 8 bases. Germline values: CDR1 SGHNT, CDR2 YYREEE (reference sequence). Germline trimming cut 2 bases from V and 0 bases from J; bases unmatched to any gene: 3. The CDR3 length is 16 residues. CDR3 in amino acids: CASSFPGLANTGELFF. CDR3 coding DNA: TGTGCCAGCAGCTTCCCGGGACTAGCGAACACCGGGGAGCTGTTTTTT.

This clone was counted only a few times. This chain uses TRBV27 with TRBJ1-1; a weak D match, TRBD1 (5 bases). CDR1 and CDR2 (germline): MNHEY, SMNVEV (reference sequence). V lost 5 bases to trimming and J lost 5 bases, with 18 bases between them. The CDR3 runs to 15 residues. CDR3 sequence: CASSGKGTGGTEAFF. The CDR3 nucleotides are TGTGCCAGCAGTGGAAAAGGGACGGGGGGGACTGAAGCTTTCTTT.

CDR3 DNA: TGTGCCAGCACTTCTCAGGGGTCGGGCCAGCCCCAGCATTTT. Amino acid sequence: CASTSQGSGQPQHF. This chain links TRBV6-1 with TRBJ1-5, with D perhaps TRBD1 (6 bases). The CDR3 has 14 residues. CDR1 MNHNS and CDR2 SASEGT come from the germline V gene. The V end was cut by 7 bases, the J end by 7 bases, with 17 bases between.

V gene TRBV6-1 combines with J gene TRBJ1-2; D might be TRBD1 (5 bases). From germline, CDR1 is MNHNS and CDR2 SASEGT. The CDR3 totals 13 residues. With 7 bases removed from V and 0 bases from J, the gap between germline ends came to 9 bases. CDR3 nucleotides: TGTGCCAGCATTATGACAGCTAACTATGGCTACACCTTC. It specifies CASIMTANYGYTF.

The chain recombines TRBV2 with TRBJ1-5; weak D call: TRBD1 (5 bases). The CDR3 is made up of 15 amino acids. The ends were cut back, 2 bases at V and 2 bases at J, with 10 bases in the middle. Germline V gives CDR1 SNHLY, CDR2 FYNNEI. The DNA of the CDR3 is TGTGCCAGCAGTGAAATCGCACAGGGCAATCAGCCCCAGCATTTT. The encoded protein is CASSEIAQGNQPQHF.

The rearrangement uses TRBV7-9 and TRBJ1-1; 9 bases match TRBD1. Trimming removed 3 bases from V and 11 bases from J; junction bases left unmatched: 7. Germline CDR1 is SEHNR and CDR2 is FQNEAQ (reference sequence). The CDR3 is made up of 13 amino acids. CDR3 in amino acids: CASSFLRDRAAFF. DNA for the CDR3: TGTGCCAGCAGCTTCCTCCGGGACAGGGCGGCTTTCTTT. The whole variable domain, filled in from reference TRBV7-9 and TRBJ1-1, reads DTGVSQNPRHKITKRGQNVTFRCDPISEHNRLYWYRQTLGQGPEFLTYFQNEAQLEKSRLLSDRFSAERPKGSFSTLEIQRTEQGDSAMYLCASSFLRDRAAFFGQGTRLTVV.

This clone was recorded once. This chain connects TRBV7-2 to TRBJ2-1; the match to TRBD2 covers 8 bases. J lost 2 bases, V lost 5 bases, and 11 bases had no gene match. This CDR3 spans 17 amino acids. CDR1 is SGHTA, CDR2 FQGNSA, per germline. DNA of the CDR3: TGTGCCAGCAGCCGGGACCTGAGCGGGGGAACCTACAATGAGCAGTTCTTC. Translating it yields CASSRDLSGGTYNEQFF.

This clone was counted only a few times. The chain carries TRBV6-6 and TRBJ1-2; 7 bases align to TRBD1. Losses at the gene ends were 6 bases for V and 8 bases for J; bases not matched to a gene: 15. This CDR3 spans 15 amino acids. In germline, CDR1 is MNHNY, CDR2 SVGAGI (reference sequence). The chain's CDR3 is CASRPYGDRNSGYTF. The CDR3 DNA reads TGTGCCAGCAGGCCATATGGGGACAGAAATAGCGGCTACACCTTC.

The chain links TRBV6-4 to TRBJ2-1; 12 bases are shared with TRBD2. After removal of 4 bases from V and 5 bases from J, the junction contained 3 bases not matched to a gene. Germline V gene lookup returns CDR1 MRHNA and CDR2 SNTAGT. CDR3 size: 15 residues. CDR3 coding DNA: TGTGCCAGCAGTGGGACTAGCGGGGCCCACAATGAGCAGTTCTTC. As protein: CASSGTSGAHNEQFF.

The J gene is TRBJ1-2, the V gene TRBV4-1, with D uncertain. This CDR3 region has 15 residues. Looked up from germline, CDR1 is MGHRA and CDR2 is YSYEKL. V shed 0 bases and J shed 3 bases, with 11 bases lying between them. The CDR3 coding sequence is TGCGCCAGCAGCCAAGAAACTGGGGAGGACTATGGCTACACCTTC. It specifies CASSQETGEDYGYTF.

The chain recombines TRBV2 with TRBJ2-5; no clear D gene. The last part of the DNA fits TRBJ2-7 better; the J call may be wrong. CDR1 SNHLY and CDR2 FYNNEI come from the germline V gene. This CDR3 comprises 11 residues. CDR3 nucleotides: TGTGCCAGCAGTGAGCTGGGCGAGCAGTACTTC. This encodes CASSELGEQYF.

The CDR3 DNA reads TGTGCCAGCAGCTTAGACACAGGGCTCACTGAAGCTTTCTTT. As protein: CASSLDTGLTEAFF. The chain recombines TRBV7-2 with TRBJ1-1; the D gene is possibly TRBD1 (6 bases). CDR1 SGHTA and CDR2 FQGNSA come from the germline V gene. Trimming took 1 base from V and 4 from J, leaving 10 bases between them. The CDR3 has 14 residues.

This chain connects TRBV28 to TRBJ2-2; 11 bases match TRBD1. Germline CDR1 MDHEN, CDR2 SYDVKM. Trimming at V came to 8 bases and at J to 7 bases, leaving 6 bases not matched to a gene. The CDR3 spans 14 residues. CDR3 amino acids: CASGGQGGFGELFF. DNA for the CDR3: TGTGCCAGCGGGGGACAGGGGGGTTTCGGGGAGCTGTTTTTT.

This sequence joins TRBV9 and TRBJ1-1; 10 bases are a match to TRBD1. The germline gives CDR1 SGDLS, CDR2 YYNGEE. V was clipped by 6 bases and J by 3 bases; unmatched bases: 8. This CDR3 comprises 15 residues. The CDR3 coding sequence is TGTGCCAGCAACCCCGGGGGACAGGGGTACACTGAAGCTTTCTTT. Its protein is CASNPGGQGYTEAFF. Combining the CDR3 with reference TRBV9 and TRBJ1-1 gives the whole variable domain DSGVTQTPKHLITATGQRVTLRCSPRSGDLSVYWYQQSLDQGLQFLIQYYNGEERAKGNILERFSAQQFPDLHSELNLSSLELGDSALYFCASNPGGQGYTEAFFGQGTRLTVV.

The V gene is TRBV5-1, the J gene TRBJ2-5; 8 bases align to TRBD2. The germline V gene encodes CDR1 SGHRS and CDR2 YFSETQ. Trimming at V came to 1 base and at J to 11 bases, leaving 4 bases not matched to a gene. The CDR3 consists of 12 residues. This CDR3 reads CASSLMGLEQYF. CDR3 DNA sequence: TGCGCCAGCAGCTTGATGGGACTAGAGCAGTACTTC.

The rearrangement joins TRBV2 to TRBJ1-2; a possible D gene is TRBD1 (5 bases). Trimming pared 1 base from V and 2 bases from J, leaving 11 bases between. The germline V gene has CDR1 SNHLY and CDR2 FYNNEI. The CDR3 has 15 amino acids. CDR3 in DNA: TGTGCCAGCAGTGAAGAGGCGGGGCAAAACTATGGCTACACCTTC. Translation: CASSEEAGQNYGYTF.

The CDR3 loop reads CASRTVGAGIEAFF. The DNA of the CDR3 is TGTGCCAGTAGGACCGTGGGGGCCGGGATTGAAGCTTTCTTT. V gene TRBV19 combines with J gene TRBJ1-1; D is possibly TRBD1 (6 bases). Germline assignment: CDR1 LNHDA and CDR2 SQIVND (reference sequence). V was trimmed by 6 bases and J by 7 bases, leaving 18 bases between them. The CDR3 spans 14 residues.

In this sample, this clone turned up a few times. The chain joins TRBV28 to TRBJ1-1; D unclear. Germline values: CDR1 MDHEN, CDR2 SYDVKM. Deletions cut 1 base from V and 8 bases from J, with 14 bases between. CDR3 size: 14 residues. As DNA, the CDR3 is TGTGCCAGCAGTTTATTTGGCAGCCAGAGGGAAGCTTTCTTT. Encoded protein: CASSLFGSQREAFF.

The V and J genes are TRBV6-1 and TRBJ2-3; D remains unclear. V was cut by 1 base and J by 3 bases, with 11 bases left in between. From germline, CDR1 is MNHNS and CDR2 SASEGT. This CDR3 region has 15 residues. The CDR3 nucleotides are TGTGCCAGCAGTGAAGGATTAGCCCCGACAGATACGCAGTATTTT. It is translated as CASSEGLAPTDTQYF.

The chain recombines TRBV6-1 with TRBJ2-3; 9 positions match TRBD1. This CDR3 is 16 amino acids long. V shed 4 bases, J shed 0 bases, and the junction held 5 bases outside the gene matches. Germline V gene data show CDR1 as MNHNS and CDR2 as SASEGT. The CDR3 protein is CASSAGTGLSTDTQYF. For the CDR3, the DNA is TGTGCCAGCAGTGCTGGGACAGGGTTGAGCACAGATACGCAGTATTTT.

The genes are TRBV11-2 and TRBJ2-1; 8 bases are a match to TRBD1. The CDR3 is 14 amino acids. J gave up 7 bases and V 0 bases, and 2 bases lay outside the gene matches. Germline values: CDR1 SGHAT, CDR2 FQNNGV. CDR3: CASSLERQGNEQFF. In DNA, the CDR3 is TGTGCCAGCAGCTTAGAGAGACAGGGGAATGAGCAGTTCTTC.